This T cell receptor (beta chain) originates from a study of T cells after yellow fever vaccination. UMIs were added to TCR cDNA along with a universal primer site when it was made by 5'RACE template switching. One entry per CDR3 protein results from TCRdb running MiXCR on the 5' RACE reads. This table has about 430,000 distinct CDR3 sequences, around 19% appearing once. Note on this clonotype: Its cognate antigen is unknown.

The V and J ends lost 5 bases and 6 bases, in that order; junction bases with no gene match: 13. CDR1 is MNHNY and CDR2 is SVGAGI in the germline V gene (reference sequence). This CDR3 comprises 17 residues. Points from the study as a whole: Abundant clonotypes (contaminants from the bulk population) could be present in FACS-sorted repertoires. Reappearance after the booster was seen for most primary-vaccination clones, at 95% to 97% CD4 and 75% to 90% CD8.

This chain uses TRBV6-6 with TRBJ2-1, with 10 bases matching TRBD1. Sequencing used PBMCs, obtained before the yellow fever booster vaccination. The sequence came from a man younger than 30 who received the YFV17D yellow fever vaccine. The CDR3 protein is CASSARWGQGIGNEQFF. In nucleotides, the CDR3 is TGTGCCAGCAGTGCAAGATGGGGACAGGGGATCGGCAATGAGCAGTTCTTC.